The TCR beta chain under discussion was sequenced for a study of blood T cell repertoires in COVID-19. Background on the study: Acute-phase and convalescent COVID-19 samples originated in the United States, Italy and Spain. T cells, B-cell-depleted T cells, or PBMCs supplied cDNA or gDNA.

In the source study's methods: Estimation of nucleated cell counts relied on the amplification of reference gene primers. The protocol was immunoSEQ multiplex PCR, while the TCRdb copy is restricted to in-frame clones and leaves out a portion. That table furnishes V, J and clone size, whereas the DNA furnished D and trimming. The sample includes 95,000 to 100,000 clones, 82% of them seen just once. Sequenced: peripheral blood. This TCR was recovered from a man aged 70-80 years with acute or convalescent COVID-19.

The CDR3, as DNA: TGTGCCAGCAGCTTATATGGCGTAACAGGGGGCGCCCAATATGGCTACACCTTC. It translates to CASSLYGVTGGAQYGYTF. The rearrangement joins TRBV7-8 to TRBJ1-2, with 9 bases lining up with TRBD1. CDR3 length: 18 amino acids. V gave up 2 bases and J gave up 5 bases; unmatched junction bases: 15. Germline V lookup: CDR1 SGHVS, CDR2 FQNEAQ.